The 20 T cell receptor beta chains below were found in one sample sequenced in a study of a mutant IDH1 vaccine in newly diagnosed glioma. The sample's time point: week 11, during vaccination. Doses comprised 300 ug of mutant IDH1 20-mer peptide each, plus topical imiquimod. Their antigens are not known. Assay: immunoSEQ multiplex PCR; the TCRdb copy retains only in-frame clones and omits some. Among about 40,000 clones listed, 84% were seen once. The sequencing here drew on PBMCs, taken from a glioma patient whose treatment included an IDH1 peptide vaccine. Receptor source: a man in his forties or fifties with glioma.

J is TRBJ2-1 and V is TRBV6-5; no firm D call. The CDR3 sequence is 15 residues long. Germline-derived CDR1 and CDR2 are MNHEY and SVGAGI. V was shortened by 6 bases and J by 1 base, with 13 bases between the two germline ends. This CDR3 reads CASRPYEDSYNEQFF. DNA of the CDR3: TGTGCCAGCAGACCCTACGAGGATTCCTACAATGAGCAGTTCTTC.

The rearrangement uses TRBV23-1 and TRBJ2-3; D not certain. TRBV23-1 is an ORF, and what it does is uncertain. V dropped 4 bases and J dropped 7 bases, with 6 bases sitting between them. CDR3 length: 11 amino acids. CDR3 nucleotide sequence: TGCGCCAGCAGTCCGTGGAATACGCAGTATTTT. Translating it yields CASSPWNTQYF.

This clone was recorded only once. V gene TRBV14 combines with J gene TRBJ2-7, with D uncertain. The CDR3 is 16 amino acids. The germline V gene has CDR1 SGHDN and CDR2 FVKESK. Trimming cost V 0 bases and J 0 bases, with 12 bases left between them. The DNA of the CDR3 is TGTGCCAGCAGCCAAGAAAATCGCATGCCCTCCTACGAGCAGTACTTC. Translation gives CASSQENRMPSYEQYF.

The chain recombines TRBV2 with TRBJ2-3; 8 bases map to TRBD2. The CDR3 covers 17 residues. From germline, CDR1 is SNHLY and CDR2 FYNNEI. J lost 4 bases, V lost 0 bases, and 9 bases had no gene match. Here the CDR3 DNA reads TGTGCCAGCAGTGAAGCCTTACTAGCGGATCCTTCAGATACGCAGTATTTT. Translated, it gives CASSEALLADPSDTQYF.

The chain couples TRBV12-2 to TRBJ1-4. TRBV12-2 is described as a pseudogene. The CDR3 has 15 amino acids. The CDR3 is CASRLERGKNEKLFF. DNA for the CDR3: TGTGCAAGTCGCTTAGAGAGGGGAAAGAATGAAAAACTGTTTTTT.

Regarding this clone: The same CDR3 can be traced to other DNA sequences in this sample. The genes are TRBV5-1 and TRBJ2-7; the match to TRBD2 covers 13 bases. Per germline, CDR1 SGHRS and CDR2 YFSETQ. Unmatched junction bases numbered 5, after V lost 4 bases and J lost 4 bases. CDR3 length: 15 residues. CDR3 nucleotides: TGCGCCAGCAGCCCATGGACTAGCGGGAGTTACGAGCAGTACTTC. Translation: CASSPWTSGSYEQYF.

V is TRBV18 and J is TRBJ1-5; D unclear. V gave up 2 bases and J gave up 3 bases, with 11 bases separating them. The CDR3 loop spans 15 amino acids. Germline values: CDR1 KGHSH, CDR2 LQKENI. The CDR3 region is CASSPGGGNNQPQHF. For the CDR3, the DNA is TGTGCCAGCTCACCAGGCGGCGGCAACAATCAGCCCCAGCATTTT.

This chain connects TRBV6-5 to TRBJ2-7; D may be TRBD1 or TRBD2 (5 bases each). V was pared by 6 bases and J by 3 bases, with 18 bases between. Looked up from germline, CDR1 is MNHEY and CDR2 is SVGAGI. The CDR3 sequence is 15 residues long. CDR3 residues: CASRLRGLGFYEQYF. CDR3 in DNA: TGTGCCAGCAGACTCCGGGGCCTTGGATTCTACGAGCAGTACTTC.

The chain uses TRBV5-1 and TRBJ1-4; D is unclear. Germline-derived CDR1 and CDR2 are SGHRS and YFSETQ. The CDR3 length is 15 residues. V was trimmed by 5 bases and J by 5 bases, leaving 16 bases between them. The CDR3 region has the DNA TGCGCCAGCAGGGATCACACAGCCGGGAATGAAAAACTGTTTTTT. This sequence encodes CASRDHTAGNEKLFF.

V is TRBV5-1 and J is TRBJ2-3; the D is unclear. V was shortened by 3 bases and J by 0 bases, with 5 bases between the two germline ends. From germline, CDR1 is SGHRS and CDR2 YFSETQ. The CDR3 loop spans 13 amino acids. The CDR3 reads CASSSTSTDTQYF. In DNA form, the CDR3 reads TGCGCCAGCAGCTCGACTAGCACAGATACGCAGTATTTT.

The chain couples TRBV6-1 to TRBJ2-4; 7 bases align to TRBD2. Looked up from germline, CDR1 is MNHNS and CDR2 is SASEGT. The CDR3 is 13 residues long. The V gene end was trimmed by 4 bases and the J gene end by 7 bases; junction bases not matched to a gene: 4. The CDR3 sequence: CASSVWGGNIQYF. The CDR3 nucleotides read TGTGCCAGCAGTGTCTGGGGAGGGAACATTCAGTACTTC.

The chain recombines TRBV9 with TRBJ2-1; TRBD2 matches at 9 bases. The trim removed 4 bases at V and 15 bases at J, leaving 11 bases unmatched. This CDR3 comprises 13 residues. CDR1 and CDR2 from the germline V gene are SGDLS and YYNGEE. The CDR3 bases are TGTGCCAGCAGCCCCCTGGCGGGAGGGCCTCGGTTCTTC. It codes for CASSPLAGGPRFF.

The gene calls are TRBV6-4 and TRBJ2-2; no reliable D call. The ends were cut back, 8 bases at V and 4 bases at J, with 14 bases in the middle. The CDR3 loop spans 14 amino acids. Germline CDR1 MRHNA, CDR2 SNTAGT. Here the CDR3 DNA reads TGTGCCAGCGCCGATACTGGAAGCACCGGGGAGCTGTTTTTT. Encoded protein: CASADTGSTGELFF.

The sample holds one count of this clone. J is TRBJ2-3 and V is TRBV10-3, with 9 bases fitting TRBD2. This CDR3 region has 16 residues. CDR1 is ENHRY and CDR2 is SYGVKD in the germline V gene. V shed 7 bases, J shed 1 base, and the junction held 9 bases outside the gene matches. DNA of the CDR3: TGTGCCATCAAGGGGAGCGGGAGGAGGGGCACAGATACGCAGTATTTT. Its protein is CAIKGSGRRGTDTQYF.

The chain links TRBV4-1 to TRBJ2-5; 8 bases are a match to TRBD2. CDR3 length: 17 amino acids. Per germline, CDR1 MGHRA and CDR2 YSYEKL. Unmatched junction bases numbered 11, after V lost 0 bases and J lost 5 bases. The CDR3 here is CASSQDPPGLAEETQYF. For the CDR3, the DNA is TGCGCCAGCAGCCAAGATCCACCTGGACTAGCCGAGGAGACCCAGTACTTC.

This chain connects TRBV5-1 to TRBJ2-2; D is undetermined. CDR3 length: 12 residues. Germline assignment: CDR1 SGHRS and CDR2 YFSETQ. V shed 2 bases and J shed 2 bases, with 1 base lying between them. The CDR3 is CASSLNTGELFF. For the CDR3, the DNA is TGCGCCAGCAGCTTAAACACCGGGGAGCTGTTTTTT.

The chain joins TRBV6-6 to TRBJ1-4; 9 bases agree with TRBD1. Germline V gene lookup returns CDR1 MNHNY and CDR2 SVGAGI (reference sequence). V was clipped by 10 bases and J by 7 bases; unmatched bases: 7. This CDR3 comprises 13 residues. The CDR3 DNA reads TGTGCCACCCAACAGGGGGCAAGTGAAAAACTGTTTTTT. This sequence encodes CATQQGASEKLFF.

The chain employs TRBV29-1 and TRBJ1-2, with unresolved D. The germline gives CDR1 SQVTM, CDR2 ANQGSEA. This CDR3 comprises 11 residues. Deletions cut 4 bases from V and 4 bases from J, with 7 bases between. The CDR3 DNA reads as TGCAGCGTTGGGCAGTTCTATGGCTACACCTTC. Protein: CSVGQFYGYTF.

The J gene is TRBJ1-1, the V gene TRBV5-1; TRBD1 is a possible D gene (6 bases). The CDR3 runs 16 residues. Deletions cut 4 bases from V and 5 bases from J, with 21 bases between. Germline CDR1 SGHRS, CDR2 YFSETQ. This CDR3 is CASSQDVGGASTEAFF. CDR3 DNA: TGCGCCAGCAGCCAAGATGTAGGGGGGGCCAGTACTGAAGCTTTCTTT.

CDR3 DNA: TGTGCCATCAGGGACACCTTTGATTCCTACGAGCAGTACTTC. It yields the protein CAIRDTFDSYEQYF. The chain couples TRBV10-3 to TRBJ2-7; tentatively, D is TRBD1 (5 bases). Germline values: CDR1 ENHRY, CDR2 SYGVKD. The CDR3 has 14 residues. V dropped 6 bases and J dropped 1 base, with 13 bases sitting between them.